This T cell receptor (beta chain) appears in the sequencing data of a study of cytomegalovirus exposure and HLA in healthy donors. In germline, CDR1 is SQVTM, CDR2 ANQGSEA. V trimming: 6 bases; J trimming: 2 bases; junction bases outside the gene matches: 7. CDR3 length: 15 residues. This clone has a handful of counts. Use of 60 Vbeta and 13 Jbeta primers characterized the PCR. TCRdb's table, derived via immunoSEQ multiplex PCR, lists solely in-frame clones and lacks some. The sample records a few hundred thousand clones, 65% to 75% being singletons. Sequencing used PBMCs. The genes are TRBV29-1 and TRBJ2-3; 11 positions agree with TRBD2. The TCR sequence derives from a young woman in good health and CMV-seronegative. CDR3 sequence (DNA): TGCAGCGTAAGAGGACTAGCGGGCCTCACAGATACGCAGTATTTT. Translating it yields CSVRGLAGLTDTQYF.